This T cell receptor beta chain is from a study of T cell responses to AZD1222 COVID-19 vaccine. Libraries were prepared by immunoSEQ multiplex PCR; TCRdb keeps only in-frame clonotypes and omits some of them. The data contain 150,000 or so clones, 91% of them singletons. General observations from the study: The span of vaccine-associated CD4 TCRs extended across spike, with dominance at 160-218 and 743-854. The donors showed a predominance of white British ancestry and of females, with possible underestimation of clonal diversity.

The CDR3 is 16 amino acids. V shed 0 bases and J 2 bases; nucleotides not matched to a gene: 4. Per germline, CDR1 MNHEY and CDR2 SMNVEV (reference sequence). With regard to this clone: Its cognate antigen is unknown.

The chain uses TRBV27 and TRBJ2-5; 9 bases are a match to TRBD2. The sequence came from an adult who received the AZD1222 COVID-19 vaccine. Sample: peripheral blood, taken 28 days after the second AZD1222 dose. CDR3 in DNA: TGTGCCAGCAGTTTATCTCAGCGGGGGGCGCAAGAGACCCAGTACTTC. As protein: CASSLSQRGAQETQYF.